Presented here are 26 T cell receptor beta chains from one specimen sequenced in a study of vaccination effects on CD4 cells after COVID-19. What these receptors recognize is not known. The method was immunoSEQ multiplex PCR; TCRdb's version includes in-frame clones alone and lacks a portion of them. The sample yields about 45,000 clones, under 80% seen once. Before sequencing, viral peptide pools were used by the ViraFEST assay to expand antigen-specific CD4+ T cells. Culturing for around eleven days preceded CD4+ T cell isolation. This person caught SARS-CoV-2 sometime from March to December 2020, and PCR testing confirmed the infection. The sequences come from CD4+ T cells from PBMCs cultured with a peptide pool, collected before COVID-19 vaccination. Receptor source: a human donor who had a prior SARS-CoV-2 infection.

This clone has a single count. The chain has TRBV18 and TRBJ1-1, with D possibly matching TRBD1 (5 bases). The germline gives CDR1 KGHSH, CDR2 LQKENI. There are 15 residues in the CDR3. V lost 5 bases, J lost 5 bases, and 18 bases lay in between. The CDR3 DNA sequence: TGTGCCAGCTCATCCCTCCCAGGGTTGAGGACTGAAGCTTTCTTT. Its protein is CASSSLPGLRTEAFF.

The chain recombines TRBV6-2 or TRBV6-3 with TRBJ1-5; D is ambiguous. Germline V gene lookup returns CDR1 MNHEY and CDR2 SVGEGT. Deletions cut 6 bases from V and 0 bases from J, with 6 bases between. This CDR3 has 13 residues. This chain's CDR3 is CASSLDSNQPQHF. The CDR3 coding sequence is TGTGCCAGCAGCCTAGATAGCAATCAGCCCCAGCATTTT.

The genes are TRBV11-2 and TRBJ2-5; 7 nucleotides agree with TRBD2. Per the germline V gene, CDR1 is SGHAT and CDR2 is FQNNGV. CDR3 length equals 17 residues. The junction had 17 bases not matched to a gene; V was cut back by 5 bases and J by 5 bases. CDR3 residues: CASSMGTGTTGQETQYF. The CDR3 nucleotides are TGTGCCAGCAGCATGGGTACCGGGACTACTGGGCAGGAGACCCAGTACTTC. The full variable domain, with the rest looked up from reference TRBV11-2 and TRBJ2-5, is EAGVAQSPRYKIIEKRQSVAFWCNPISGHATLYWYQQILGQGPKLLIQFQNNGVVDDSQLPKDRFSAERLKGVDSTLKIQPAKLEDSAVYLCASSMGTGTTGQETQYFGPGTRLLVL.

V gene TRBV11-3 combines with J gene TRBJ1-2; possible D gene TRBD1, 6 bases. The CDR3 has 13 residues. Looked up from germline, CDR1 is SGHNT and CDR2 is YENEEA. Trimming took 5 bases from V and 4 from J, leaving 11 bases between them. The CDR3 sequence is CASSAGQTYGYTF. CDR3 bases: TGTGCCAGCAGCGCGGGACAAACCTATGGCTACACCTTC.

The chain has TRBV10-3 and TRBJ2-5; D perhaps matches TRBD2 (5 bases). The CDR3 covers 16 residues. From germline, CDR1 is ENHRY and CDR2 SYGVKD. Trimming removed 1 base from V and 5 bases from J, with 17 bases in between. The CDR3 sequence is CAISEYDVGDSETQYF. For the CDR3, the DNA is TGTGCCATCAGTGAGTATGACGTCGGGGATTCGGAGACCCAGTACTTC.

This clone was counted between two and nine times. The V gene is TRBV11-2, the J gene TRBJ2-3; D is ambiguous. This CDR3 contains 15 residues. The V gene's germline CDR1 is SGHAT and CDR2 FQNNGV. V was pared by 1 base and J by 5 bases, with 13 bases between. The CDR3 bases are TGTGCCAGCAGCTTAGTTGGTGGGAAAGGAGATACGCAGTATTTT. Translating it yields CASSLVGGKGDTQYF.

Written as DNA, the CDR3 is TGTGCCAGCACCGACAGGGGGGGCTCCTATAATTCACCCCTCCACTTT. It codes for CASTDRGGSYNSPLHF. This chain joins TRBV5-4 and TRBJ1-6; TRBD1 agrees at 9 bases. This CDR3 comprises 16 residues. Germline V CDR1 and CDR2: SGHNT, YYREEE (reference sequence). V was clipped by 6 bases and J by 0 bases; unmatched bases: 4.

The chain is built from TRBV18 and TRBJ2-5; D possibly corresponds to TRBD2 (5 bases). Germline lookup yields CDR1 KGHSH and CDR2 LQKENI. The CDR3 has 13 amino acids. Trimming stripped 4 bases from V and 4 bases from J, with 10 bases between. In DNA, the CDR3 is TGTGCCAGCTCACAGGAGGCAGGAGAGACCCAGTACTTC. Translation gives CASSQEAGETQYF. The full variable domain, completed using reference TRBV18 and TRBJ2-5, is NAGVMQNPRHLVRRRGQEARLRCSPMKGHSHVYWYRQLPEEGLKFMVYLQKENIIDESGMPKERFSAEFPKEGPSILRIQQVVRGDSAAYFCASSQEAGETQYFGPGTRLLVL.

The rearrangement uses TRBV5-4 and TRBJ2-5; D is perhaps TRBD1 (5 bases). There are 16 residues in the CDR3. Trimming removed 0 bases from V and 5 bases from J, with 17 bases in between. Germline lookup yields CDR1 SGHNT and CDR2 YYREEE (reference sequence). CDR3 sequence reads: CASSLGTRKALETQYF. CDR3 DNA sequence: TGTGCCAGCAGCTTGGGGACAAGAAAAGCCTTGGAGACCCAGTACTTC.

V and J are TRBV27 and TRBJ1-1; D gene unclear. CDR1 is MNHEY, CDR2 SMNVEV, per germline (reference sequence). Trimming cost V 5 bases and J 1 base, with 14 bases left between them. This CDR3 is built from 15 residues. CDR3 sequence reads: CASSPLNGWNTEAFF. CDR3 DNA sequence: TGTGCCAGCAGTCCTCTCAACGGATGGAACACTGAAGCTTTCTTT.

This chain joins TRBV11-3 and TRBJ2-7, with 11 bases fitting TRBD2. The V segment lost 5 bases and the J segment 4 bases; nucleotides outside the gene matches: 4. Germline CDR1 and CDR2: SGHNT and YENEEA. This CDR3 is built from 14 residues. CDR3 DNA sequence: TGTGCCAGCAGCCGGATAGCGGGAGGGTACGAGCAGTACTTC. Its translation: CASSRIAGGYEQYF.

This chain uses TRBV6-1 with TRBJ2-3; the D call may be TRBD1 or TRBD2 (6 bases each). From germline, CDR1 is MNHNS and CDR2 SASEGT. The CDR3 is 16 residues long. The V end was cut by 3 bases, the J end by 2 bases, with 15 bases between. CDR3 region: CASSDFRGGATDTQYF. In nucleotides, the CDR3 is TGTGCCAGCAGTGATTTCAGGGGAGGAGCCACAGATACGCAGTATTTT.

The chain employs TRBV5-1 and TRBJ2-1, with 14 bases fitting TRBD2. The V and J ends lost 7 bases and 9 bases, in that order; junction bases with no gene match: 6. Germline V lookup: CDR1 SGHRS, CDR2 YFSETQ. The CDR3 contains 14 residues. CDR3 coding DNA: TGCGCCAGCGGTGGGACTAGCGGGGGTGCTGAGCAGTTCTTC. Translating gives CASGGTSGGAEQFF.

V and J are TRBV19 and TRBJ2-5, with D hard to call. This CDR3 spans 13 amino acids. Germline CDR1 and CDR2: LNHDA and SQIVND (reference sequence). Trimming cost V 3 bases and J 4 bases, with 9 bases left between them. CDR3 nucleotide sequence: TGTGCCAGTAGTATGTCCCTAGGAGAGACCCAGTACTTC. This translates into CASSMSLGETQYF.

The chain combines TRBV5-1 with TRBJ1-4; TRBD1 matches 8 bases. The CDR3 has 13 amino acids. Trimming took 6 bases from V and 8 from J; bases not matched to a gene: 6. Per the germline V gene, CDR1 is SGHRS and CDR2 is YFSETQ. The CDR3 is CASKETGVEKLFF. CDR3 coding DNA: TGCGCCAGCAAGGAGACAGGGGTCGAAAAACTGTTTTTT.

The chain employs TRBV5-4 and TRBJ2-3; TRBD2 matches 9 bases. V was clipped by 4 bases and J by 2 bases; unmatched bases: 8. The CDR3 has 16 amino acids. Germline loops: CDR1 SGHNT, CDR2 YYREEE (reference sequence). The CDR3 sequence: CASSPGTSRTTDTQYF. The CDR3 bases are TGTGCCAGCAGCCCGGGGACTAGCAGAACCACAGATACGCAGTATTTT.

This clone has just one count. The genes are TRBV27 and TRBJ1-2, with TRBD1 matching 7 bases. CDR1 and CDR2 from the germline V gene are MNHEY and SMNVEV (reference sequence). The CDR3 runs 14 residues. V trimming: 5 bases; J trimming: 4 bases; junction bases outside the gene matches: 7. Here the CDR3 reads CASSQPGQTYGYTF. CDR3 in DNA: TGTGCCAGCAGTCAACCGGGACAGACCTATGGCTACACCTTC.

The chain joins TRBV19 to TRBJ1-4; perhaps TRBD1 as D (6 bases). Germline CDR1 and CDR2: LNHDA and SQIVND (reference sequence). The CDR3 has 15 amino acids. Trimming removed 3 bases from V and 4 bases from J, with 12 bases in between. This chain's CDR3 is CASSIPGHGNEKLFF. The DNA for the CDR3 is TGTGCCAGTAGTATCCCGGGACACGGTAATGAAAAACTGTTTTTT. Filled out from reference TRBV19 and TRBJ1-4, the complete variable domain reads DGGITQSPKYLFRKEGQNVTLSCEQNLNHDAMYWYRQDPGQGLRLIYYSQIVNDFQKGDIAEGYSVSREKKESFPLTVTSAQKNPTAFYLCASSIPGHGNEKLFFGSGTQLSVL.

This chain links TRBV2 with TRBJ1-3, with D possibly matching TRBD1 (6 bases). Trimming took 7 bases from V and 0 from J, leaving 16 bases between them. There are 16 residues in the CDR3. CDR1 SNHLY and CDR2 FYNNEI come from the germline V gene. The CDR3 region is CASILVQGPSGNTIYF. For the CDR3, the DNA is TGTGCCAGCATATTGGTACAGGGTCCCTCTGGAAACACCATATATTTT.

The CDR3 nucleotides read TGTGCCTGGAGTGTCCCCTTTCGGGGGTCCCAGTACTTC. It encodes CAWSVPFRGSQYF. This rearrangement joins TRBV30 to TRBJ2-5; the D gene is possibly TRBD2 (6 bases). Germline values: CDR1 GTSNPN, CDR2 SVGIG (reference sequence). CDR3 size: 13 residues. The ends were cut back, 0 bases at V and 9 bases at J, with 14 bases in the middle.

The chain carries TRBV2 and TRBJ2-6, with 7 bases identical to TRBD2. CDR3 size: 14 residues. With V trimmed by 5 bases and J by 3 bases, 1 base remained unmatched. Germline values: CDR1 SNHLY, CDR2 FYNNEI. CDR3: CASSREGGANVLTF. The CDR3 DNA reads as TGTGCCAGCAGTAGGGAGGGTGGGGCCAACGTCCTGACTTTC.

This clone appeared a single time. J is TRBJ2-2 and V is TRBV7-2, with a tentative D call TRBD2 (6 bases). The germline V and J ends were trimmed by 1 base and 5 bases, with 11 bases remaining between them. CDR3 length: 15 residues. The germline V gene has CDR1 SGHTA and CDR2 FQGNSA. CDR3 nucleotide sequence: TGTGCCAGCAGCTTAGATTACGGGAGAACCGGGGAGCTGTTTTTT. As protein: CASSLDYGRTGELFF.

The CDR3 spells CASSLDMTYEQYF. In DNA, the CDR3 is TGTGCCAGCAGCCTAGACATGACCTACGAGCAGTACTTC. The chain recombines TRBV5-4 with TRBJ2-7; no reliable D call. CDR3 length equals 13 residues. Germline loops: CDR1 SGHNT, CDR2 YYREEE (reference sequence). The ends were cut back, 4 bases at V and 2 bases at J, with 10 bases in the middle.

About this clone itself: Within the sample, other DNA sequences also encode this same CDR3. This rearrangement joins TRBV18 to TRBJ1-5; no firm D call. V lost 3 bases and J 5 bases, leaving 8 bases between the germline ends. Germline CDR1 KGHSH, CDR2 LQKENI. The CDR3 sequence is 13 residues long. CDR3 in DNA: TGTGCCAGCTCACCCCTAGAGGATCAGCCCCAGCATTTT. Protein sequence: CASSPLEDQPQHF.

The chain has TRBV7-2 and TRBJ1-2, with D hard to call. Trimming cost V 1 base and J 0 bases, with 6 bases left between them. The CDR3 covers 14 residues. Germline V gene data show CDR1 as SGHTA and CDR2 as FQGNSA. CDR3 protein: CASSLVGSNYGYTF. The CDR3 DNA reads as TGTGCCAGCAGCTTAGTCGGGTCTAACTATGGCTACACCTTC.

This clone was observed a handful of times. The chain employs TRBV10-3 and TRBJ1-5; no firm D call. Germline CDR1 reads ENHRY; CDR2 reads SYGVKD. The CDR3 runs to 15 residues. Trimming cost V 2 bases and J 7 bases, with 15 bases left between them. CDR3 bases: TGTGCCATCAGTGAGACGGGAGGTTTAGGACAGCCCCAGCATTTT. As protein: CAISETGGLGQPQHF.